Following are 8 T cell receptor beta chains from one sample sequenced in a study of T cell responses to AZD1222 COVID-19 vaccine (dated by TCRdb to the early 2020s). Per the publication, the time point label means: baseline before first vaccination. Library preparation used the immunoSEQ multiplex PCR assay. Here the immuneACCESS table is served through TCRdb, limited to in-frame sequences with V and J called. Missing clones are a known gap in these copies; in checked studies unresolved V genes cover under half, and the rest lacks a known reason. Here the sample has over 110,000 clones; roughly 91% occur a single time. 4% to 5.5% of the sample lies in the top ten. The specimen was peripheral blood, collected on day 0 of AZD1222 vaccination. The receptor source for this set is an adult in good health.

The chain has TRBV24-1 and TRBJ1-2; D is unclear. The ends were cut back, 3 bases at V and 2 bases at J, with 6 bases in the middle. The CDR3 is 13 amino acids. Germline V gene data show CDR1 as KGHDR and CDR2 as SFDVKD. The CDR3 sequence is CATSDADNYGYTF. The CDR3 coding sequence is TGTGCCACCAGTGATGCGGACAACTATGGCTACACCTTC.

In DNA form, the CDR3 reads TGTGCCATCAGTGAGTCGGGGGGAACCTACGAGCAGTACTTC. Its protein is CAISESGGTYEQYF. This chain links TRBV10-3 with TRBJ2-7; TRBD2 might be the D (6 bases). Trimming pared 0 bases from V and 2 bases from J, leaving 8 bases between. Germline CDR1 ENHRY, CDR2 SYGVKD. The CDR3 has 14 amino acids.

This clone came up once. The rearrangement links TRBV3-1 (or the pseudogene TRBV3-2) to TRBJ1-1; D ambiguous. V lost 5 bases and J 1 base, leaving 17 bases between the germline ends. The CDR3 sequence is 16 residues long. Germline V gene data show CDR1 as LGHDT and CDR2 as YNNKEL (reference sequence). CDR3 region: CASSYALFTRNTEAFF. As DNA, the CDR3 is TGTGCCAGCAGCTACGCTTTATTCACCCGGAACACTGAAGCTTTCTTT.

The chain recombines TRBV4-1 with TRBJ2-7; D possibly matches TRBD1 or TRBD2 (6 bases each). This CDR3 contains 16 residues. The V gene's germline CDR1 is MGHRA and CDR2 YSYEKL. V lost 1 base and J lost 6, with 19 bases in between. The CDR3 region has the DNA TGCGCCAGCAGCCAAGGGGGGCGACTAGGTATGGTCGAGCAGTACTTC. Protein product: CASSQGGRLGMVEQYF.

This chain joins TRBV6-2 or TRBV6-3 and TRBJ1-1, with TRBD1 matching over 7 bases. The CDR3 loop spans 18 amino acids. Trimming removed 2 bases from V and 5 bases from J; junction bases left unmatched: 17. Germline CDR1 reads MNHEY; CDR2 reads SVGEGT. CDR3 coding DNA: TGTGCCAGCAGTTACCCTGGGGACAGTCCCGTTCGAAGGACTGAAGCTTTCTTT. This encodes CASSYPGDSPVRRTEAFF.

This clone showed up just a few times. This chain joins TRBV11-2 and TRBJ2-7; 7 nucleotides line up with TRBD1. Germline values: CDR1 SGHAT, CDR2 FQNNGV. This CDR3 is built from 13 residues. The V gene end was trimmed by 6 bases and the J gene end by 7 bases; junction bases not matched to a gene: 9. CDR3 bases: TGTGCCAGCAGGTTAACAGGGGCGAGGGAGCAGTACTTC. Protein sequence: CASRLTGAREQYF.

The chain has TRBV7-8 and TRBJ1-1, with D unresolved. Trimming took 1 base from V and 10 from J, leaving 16 bases between them. The CDR3 is 14 amino acids. Germline lookup yields CDR1 SGHVS and CDR2 FQNEAQ. The CDR3 DNA reads as TGTGCCAGCAGCTTAGGTCTTGGTGTCGGGGTAGCTTTCTTT. Its protein product is CASSLGLGVGVAFF.

This clone was observed a single time. The genes are TRBV7-9 and TRBJ2-7; 10 bases are shared with TRBD1. Trimming cost V 3 bases and J 3 bases; bases outside gene matches: 2. Germline values: CDR1 SEHNR, CDR2 FQNEAQ (reference sequence). The length of the CDR3 is 14 residues. CDR3 region: CASSFGTGDYEQYF. CDR3 bases: TGTGCCAGCAGCTTTGGGACAGGGGACTACGAGCAGTACTTC.